Included here is one TCR beta chain sequence, with context. Its specificity is unknown. These donors counted as nominally healthy when sampled, but unrecorded immune exposures were likely. The sample belongs to a study of cytomegalovirus exposure and HLA in healthy donors. Study results and limitations: Several top significant clusters appeared, in a later analysis, to be linked to common viral pathogens. One variant, a missense change in DCLRE1C, was linked in a later analysis to TCR beta V- and J-gene trimming. Earlier analysis yielded a pattern in which most TCR beta V segments were productive about 90% or about 30% of the time.

The PCR employed 60 Vbeta primers together with 13 Jbeta primers. Method: immunoSEQ multiplex PCR; TCRdb's copy keeps in-frame clones and lacks some. Across 130,000 or so clones, the top ten clones capture 2% of the sample. CDR3 length: 9 residues. Between the trimmed V and J ends, which lost 7 bases and 8 bases, there was a span of 5 bases. Germline assignment: CDR1 MGHDK and CDR2 SYGVNS. The source material was PBMCs. The rearrangement links TRBV25-1 to TRBJ1-2; possible D gene TRBD1, 5 bases. This receptor was obtained from a woman aged 55-75 years in good health and CMV-seronegative. The CDR3 loop reads CASTGGYTF. The DNA for the CDR3 is TGTGCCAGCACAGGGGGCTACACCTTC.